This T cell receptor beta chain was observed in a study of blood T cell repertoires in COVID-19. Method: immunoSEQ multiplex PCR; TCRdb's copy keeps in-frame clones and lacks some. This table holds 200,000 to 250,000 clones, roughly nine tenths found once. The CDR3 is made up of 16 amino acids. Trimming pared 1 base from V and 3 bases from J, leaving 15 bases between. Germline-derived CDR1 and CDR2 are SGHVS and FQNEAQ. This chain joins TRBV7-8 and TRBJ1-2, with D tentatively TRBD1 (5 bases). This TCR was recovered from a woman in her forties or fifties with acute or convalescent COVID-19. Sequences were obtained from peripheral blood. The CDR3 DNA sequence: TGTGCCAGCAGCTTAGGAGGTGGAGGGGTACACTATGGCTACACCTTC. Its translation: CASSLGGGGVHYGYTF. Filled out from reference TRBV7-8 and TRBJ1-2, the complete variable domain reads GAGVSQSPRYKVAKRGQDVALRCDPISGHVSLFWYQQALGQGPEFLTYFQNEAQLDKSGLPSDRFFAERPEGSVSTLKIQRTQQEDSAVYLCASSLGGGGVHYGYTFGSGTRLTVV.